The 21 T cell receptor beta chains below were found in one sample sequenced in a study of shared clonotypes between healthy human individuals. Naive CD8 cells, CD45RO-negative and positively selected for CCR7, excluded terminally differentiated effector memory CD45RA+ cells. Profiled with immunoSEQ multiplex PCR; TCRdb holds only in-frame clones, not every one. The sample shows roughly 2,000,000 clones, approximately 94% of them seen only once. Sequenced material: naive CD8+ T cells sorted from blood. These receptors came from a man aged 18-30 years in good health.

The chain joins TRBV5-1 to TRBJ2-2, with 13 bases that match TRBD2. In germline, CDR1 is SGHRS, CDR2 YFSETQ. CDR3 length: 16 residues. J gave up 3 bases and V 3 bases, and 2 bases lay outside the gene matches. The CDR3 sequence: CASSSLAGGDTGELFF. As DNA, the CDR3 is TGCGCCAGCAGCTCACTAGCGGGAGGGGACACCGGGGAGCTGTTTTTT.

The chain is built from TRBV9 and TRBJ2-7, with D possibly TRBD1 on 5 matching bases. The V end was cut by 3 bases, the J end by 3 bases, with 19 bases between. The CDR3 has 16 residues. In germline, CDR1 is SGDLS, CDR2 YYNGEE. As DNA, the CDR3 is TGTGCCAGCAGCGAGGCAGACAGCACCCCTGGCTACGAGCAGTACTTC. It is translated as CASSEADSTPGYEQYF. Together with reference TRBV9 and TRBJ2-7, the CDR3 gives the full variable domain: DSGVTQTPKHLITATGQRVTLRCSPRSGDLSVYWYQQSLDQGLQFLIQYYNGEERAKGNILERFSAQQFPDLHSELNLSSLELGDSALYFCASSEADSTPGYEQYFGPGTRLTVT.

This clone has just one count. The chain links TRBV4-1 to TRBJ2-5; TRBD2 might be the D (5 bases). The CDR3 extends over 17 amino acids. V gave up 0 bases and J gave up 5 bases, with 19 bases separating them. Germline V gives CDR1 MGHRA, CDR2 YSYEKL. The CDR3 DNA reads TGCGCCAGCAGCCAAGACAACGAGGAGGCCTTCGGGGAGACCCAGTACTTC. Amino acids: CASSQDNEEAFGETQYF.

V usage is TRBV5-1 and J usage is TRBJ2-7; 14 nucleotides line up with TRBD2. The trim removed 4 bases at V and 1 base at J, leaving 7 bases unmatched. Germline assignment: CDR1 SGHRS and CDR2 YFSETQ. The CDR3 contains 17 residues. The CDR3 nucleotides read TGCGCCAGCAGCCTGGGACTAGCGGGAGACCTTTCCTACGAGCAGTACTTC. Translating gives CASSLGLAGDLSYEQYF. Variable domain in full (rest from reference TRBV5-1 and TRBJ2-7): KAGVTQTPRYLIKTRGQQVTLSCSPISGHRSVSWYQQTPGQGLQFLFEYFSETQRNKGNFPGRFSGRQFSNSRSEMNVSTLELGDSALYLCASSLGLAGDLSYEQYFGPGTRLTVT.

The chain employs TRBV30 and TRBJ2-3; no definite D call. V shed 1 base and J shed 4 bases, with 12 bases lying between them. There are 14 residues in the CDR3. Per germline, CDR1 GTSNPN and CDR2 SVGIG (reference sequence). The CDR3, as DNA: TGTGCCTGGAGTGCAGGAGTTCTCGCAGATACGCAGTATTTT. Translating it yields CAWSAGVLADTQYF.

Details on this clone: The sample carries other DNA sequences with the same CDR3. The chain recombines TRBV6-5 with TRBJ1-1, with unresolved D. The CDR3 is 14 amino acids. V lost 0 bases and J 5 bases, leaving 10 bases between the germline ends. Germline CDR1 MNHEY, CDR2 SVGAGI. DNA of the CDR3: TGTGCCAGCAGTTACTCGGGTTTAGGTACTGAAGCTTTCTTT. This sequence encodes CASSYSGLGTEAFF.

Comment on this clone: This sample includes further DNA sequences coding for the same CDR3. The gene calls are TRBV7-6 and TRBJ2-7; 14 bases are shared with TRBD2. The V and J ends lost 6 bases and 0 bases, in that order; junction bases with no gene match: 4. The germline CDR1 and CDR2 sequences are SGHVS and FNYEAQ. The CDR3 sequence is 16 residues long. CDR3 region: CASSFGTSGSSYEQYF. In DNA form, the CDR3 reads TGTGCCAGCAGTTTCGGGACTAGCGGGAGCTCCTACGAGCAGTACTTC. The full variable domain, with the rest looked up from reference TRBV7-6 and TRBJ2-7, is GAGVSQSPRYKVTKRGQDVALRCDPISGHVSLYWYRQALGQGPEFLTYFNYEAQQDKSGLPNDRFSAERPEGSISTLTIQRTEQRDSAMYRCASSFGTSGSSYEQYFGPGTRLTVT.

CDR3 residues: CASSQDYSRGNTIYF. Written as DNA, the CDR3 is TGCGCCAGCAGCCAAGATTATAGTCGTGGAAACACCATATATTTT. V usage is TRBV4-1 and J usage is TRBJ1-3; no clear D. CDR3 size: 15 residues. Germline CDR1 is MGHRA and CDR2 is YSYEKL. Trimming pared 0 bases from V and 3 bases from J, leaving 9 bases between.

The gene calls are TRBV27 and TRBJ2-7, with 8 bases aligning to TRBD2. CDR1 and CDR2 (germline): MNHEY, SMNVEV (reference sequence). This CDR3 comprises 15 residues. J was trimmed by 4 bases and V by 6 bases; bases with no gene match: 11. For the CDR3, the DNA is TGTGCCAGCAGGTCAACAGCGGGGGCCTTATACGAGCAGTACTTC. Its protein product is CASRSTAGALYEQYF.

As for this clone: The same CDR3 arises from other DNA sequences in this sample as well. The J gene is TRBJ2-7, the V gene TRBV19; TRBD1 aligns across 8 bases. Germline values: CDR1 LNHDA, CDR2 SQIVND (reference sequence). The junction had 4 bases not matched to a gene; V was cut back by 6 bases and J by 3 bases. The length of the CDR3 is 13 residues. Written as DNA, the CDR3 is TGTGCCAGTAGCAAGACAGGGGTCTACGAGCAGTACTTC. It codes for CASSKTGVYEQYF. The full variable domain, rest sourced from reference TRBV19 and TRBJ2-7, is DGGITQSPKYLFRKEGQNVTLSCEQNLNHDAMYWYRQDPGQGLRLIYYSQIVNDFQKGDIAEGYSVSREKKESFPLTVTSAQKNPTAFYLCASSKTGVYEQYFGPGTRLTVT.

The chain employs TRBV27 and TRBJ1-6; tentative D call: TRBD1 (6 bases). V dropped 6 bases and J dropped 3 bases, with 15 bases sitting between them. CDR3 length: 16 residues. Germline V gene lookup returns CDR1 MNHEY and CDR2 SMNVEV (reference sequence). The CDR3 is CASSPSGVFYNSPLHF. Here the CDR3 DNA reads TGTGCCAGCAGCCCCTCAGGGGTTTTCTATAATTCACCCCTCCACTTT.

V and J are TRBV6-6 and TRBJ2-3, with D hard to call. CDR3 length equals 15 residues. CDR1 is MNHNY, CDR2 SVGAGI, per germline (reference sequence). Trimming took off 0 bases at V and 5 bases at J, with 12 bases between the two ends. The CDR3 DNA reads as TGTGCCAGCAGTTACTCCGGCGTTCTTGGAGATACGCAGTATTTT. The encoded protein is CASSYSGVLGDTQYF.

This clone has just one count. This chain connects TRBV27 to TRBJ2-3; 9 nucleotides match TRBD2. Germline CDR1 MNHEY, CDR2 SMNVEV (reference sequence). The CDR3 has 15 amino acids. The junction had 6 bases not matched to a gene; V was cut back by 6 bases and J by 2 bases. In DNA, the CDR3 is TGTGCCAGCAGACTGGGCGGGGGGGCCACAGATACGCAGTATTTT. It specifies CASRLGGGATDTQYF.

V and J are TRBV6-5 and TRBJ1-5; 7 bases map to TRBD1. From germline, CDR1 is MNHEY and CDR2 SVGAGI. V trimming: 2 bases; J trimming: 7 bases; junction bases outside the gene matches: 5. This CDR3 is built from 14 residues. This CDR3 reads CASSYGQTGQPQHF. Written as DNA, the CDR3 is TGTGCCAGCAGTTACGGGCAGACAGGGCAGCCCCAGCATTTT.

The V call is TRBV30, the J call TRBJ1-2; D unclear. This CDR3 contains 10 residues. Between the trimmed V and J ends, which lost 5 bases and 2 bases, there was a span of 3 bases. Germline V gene lookup returns CDR1 GTSNPN and CDR2 SVGIG (reference sequence). The CDR3 loop reads CAWDNYGYTF. CDR3 nucleotides: TGTGCCTGGGACAACTATGGCTACACCTTC.

The gene calls are TRBV27 and TRBJ2-1; the match to TRBD2 covers 7 bases. The CDR3 is made up of 16 amino acids. Germline loops: CDR1 MNHEY, CDR2 SMNVEV (reference sequence). V lost 1 base, J lost 5 bases, and 8 bases stayed unmatched. Here the CDR3 reads CASSLWPIGRHNEQFF. CDR3 bases: TGTGCCAGCAGTTTATGGCCTATCGGGAGGCACAATGAGCAGTTCTTC.

V usage is TRBV28 and J usage is TRBJ2-5; 8 nucleotides align to TRBD1. The length of the CDR3 is 16 residues. In germline, CDR1 is MDHEN, CDR2 SYDVKM. The J segment lost 0 bases and the V segment lost 6 bases, leaving 9 bases of the junction unmatched. CDR3 region: CASSPPGGSYQETQYF. The DNA for the CDR3 is TGTGCCAGCAGCCCCCCAGGGGGCAGTTACCAAGAGACCCAGTACTTC.

The chain joins TRBV7-9 to TRBJ1-6; 7 bases align to TRBD1. This CDR3 contains 14 residues. The V gene end was trimmed by 5 bases and the J gene end by 5 bases; junction bases not matched to a gene: 3. The germline gives CDR1 SEHNR, CDR2 FQNEAQ (reference sequence). The CDR3 here is CASSPGQHNSPLHF. CDR3 DNA sequence: TGTGCCAGCAGCCCGGGACAGCATAATTCACCCCTCCACTTT.

V usage is TRBV6-6 and J usage is TRBJ1-2, with a possible D match to TRBD1 (6 bases). V gave up 2 bases and J gave up 3 bases, with 13 bases separating them. In germline, CDR1 is MNHNY, CDR2 SVGAGI (reference sequence). The CDR3 consists of 15 residues. This CDR3 reads CASSYGEGVDYGYTF. Here the CDR3 DNA reads TGTGCCAGCAGTTACGGGGAGGGGGTGGACTATGGCTACACCTTC.

This clone was recorded a few times. This sequence joins TRBV6-5 and TRBJ1-5, with a weak D call TRBD1 (5 bases). Germline CDR1 reads MNHEY; CDR2 reads SVGAGI. Trimming cost V 0 bases and J 6 bases, with 9 bases left between them. The CDR3 is made up of 14 amino acids. The CDR3 sequence is CASSYSTDIQPQHF. DNA of the CDR3: TGTGCCAGCAGTTACTCGACAGATATTCAGCCCCAGCATTTT.

This chain links TRBV5-6 with TRBJ2-1, with 7 bases fitting TRBD2. V gave up 5 bases and J gave up 9 bases; unmatched junction bases: 11. The CDR3 covers 14 residues. In germline, CDR1 is SGHDT, CDR2 YYEEEE. The CDR3 sequence: CASRVGGSVSEQFF. CDR3 coding DNA: TGTGCCAGCAGGGTGGGCGGGAGTGTAAGTGAGCAGTTCTTC.